These T cell receptor beta chains were read from a single sample in a study of beta chain features in type 1 diabetes. Clones were sequenced by immunoSEQ multiplex PCR, and TCRdb holds only the in-frame ones, with some missing. There are hundreds of thousands of clones in the sample; 10% to 15% occur only once, and over 0.008% lies in the top ten. Input material: naive CD4+ T cells from blood. The receptors shown here come from a woman in her late teens or twenties with type 1 diabetes. Both conserved end residues are part of each CDR3. D genes are given only for firm matches. Some rows have no size entry. The others give once, few or many, or a class for an expanded clone.

v_call	j_call	d_call	clone_size	cdr3_aa	cdr3_nt
TRBV28	TRBJ1-2	-	-	CASSPVGAGFDGYTF	TGTGCCAGCAGTCCCGTGGGGGCAGGGTTCGATGGCTACACCTTC
TRBV9	TRBJ1-2	TRBD1	few	CASSQRQGANYGYTF	TGTGCCAGCAGCCAACGACAGGGGGCAAACTATGGCTACACCTTC
TRBV6-6	TRBJ2-3	-	few	CATSRAGPDTQYF	TGTGCCACCTCAAGGGCAGGGCCAGATACGCAGTATTTT
TRBV4-3	TRBJ1-2	-	-	CASSQDPGEVDYGYTF	TGCGCCAGCAGCCAAGACCCAGGGGAAGTAGACTATGGCTACACCTTC
TRBV14	TRBJ1-1	-	-	CASSQVFQGTEAFF	TGTGCCAGCAGCCAAGTATTTCAGGGTACTGAAGCTTTCTTT
TRBV25-1	TRBJ1-3	TRBD1	-	CASSVRGLSGNTIYF	TGTGCCAGCAGTGTGAGGGGGCTCTCTGGAAACACCATATATTTT
TRBV5-6	TRBJ1-2	-	-	CASSFHAWEGVYGYTF	TGTGCCAGCAGCTTCCACGCATGGGAGGGAGTCTATGGCTACACCTTC
TRBV18	TRBJ2-1	-	-	CASSPSVKRGEQFF	TGTGCCAGCTCACCTAGCGTGAAACGCGGTGAGCAGTTCTTC
TRBV5-6	TRBJ2-7	-	-	CASSLTGTIGTYEQYF	TGTGCCAGCAGCCTCACCGGGACAATAGGTACCTACGAGCAGTACTTC
TRBV9	TRBJ2-2	-	-	CASSPGSIVSTGELFF	TGTGCCAGCAGCCCCGGGTCGATAGTAAGCACCGGGGAGCTGTTTTTT
TRBV18	TRBJ1-1	-	-	CASSPTPNTEAFF	TGTGCCAGCTCACCGACACCGAACACTGAAGCTTTCTTT
TRBV11-2	TRBJ2-5	TRBD1	few	CASTLKRDSWGETQYF	TGTGCCAGCACCCTCAAACGGGACAGCTGGGGAGAGACCCAGTACTTC
TRBV28	TRBJ2-7	TRBD2	-	CASSTPGGSSYEQYF	TGTGCCAGCAGTACGCCGGGAGGGAGCTCCTACGAGCAGTACTTC